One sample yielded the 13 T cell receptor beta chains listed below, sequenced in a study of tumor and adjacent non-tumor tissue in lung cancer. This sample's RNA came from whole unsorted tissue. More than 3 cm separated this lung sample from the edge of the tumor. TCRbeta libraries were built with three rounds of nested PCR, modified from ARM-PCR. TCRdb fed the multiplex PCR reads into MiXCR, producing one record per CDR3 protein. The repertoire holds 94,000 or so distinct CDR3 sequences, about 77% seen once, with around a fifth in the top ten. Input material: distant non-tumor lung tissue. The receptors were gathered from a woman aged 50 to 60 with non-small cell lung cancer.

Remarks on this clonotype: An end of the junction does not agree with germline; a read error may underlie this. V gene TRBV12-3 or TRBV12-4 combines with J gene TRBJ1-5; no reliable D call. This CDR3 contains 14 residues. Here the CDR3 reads CASGFLGSNQPHHF. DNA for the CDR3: TGTGCCAGCGGTTTCCTCGGAAGCAATCAGCCCCACCATTTT.

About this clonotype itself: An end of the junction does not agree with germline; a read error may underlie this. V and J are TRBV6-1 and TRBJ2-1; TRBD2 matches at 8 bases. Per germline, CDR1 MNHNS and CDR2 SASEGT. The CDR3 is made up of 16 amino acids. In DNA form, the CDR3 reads TGTCCCAGCAGAACCCGGGGACTAGAGCAAAACAATGAGCAGTTCTTC. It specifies CPSRTRGLEQNNEQFF.

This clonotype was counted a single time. This CDR3 reads CASSGRGQGWAAIHNEQFF. The CDR3 DNA reads TGTGCCAGCAGCGGCCGGGGACAGGGCTGGGCGGCCATCCACAATGAGCAGTTCTTC. The chain has TRBV12-3 or TRBV12-4 and TRBJ2-1, with 9 bases identical to TRBD1. This CDR3 region has 19 residues. V was pared by 6 bases and J by 5 bases, with 20 bases of the junction left unmatched.

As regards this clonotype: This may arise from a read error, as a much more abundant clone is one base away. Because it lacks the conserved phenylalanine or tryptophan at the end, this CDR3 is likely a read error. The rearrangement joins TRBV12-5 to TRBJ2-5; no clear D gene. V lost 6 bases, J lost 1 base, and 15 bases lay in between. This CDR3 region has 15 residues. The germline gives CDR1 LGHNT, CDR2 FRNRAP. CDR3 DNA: TGTGCTAGTGGCCCCGGCGCACACTCCCAAGAGACCCAGTACGTC. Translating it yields CASGPGAHSQETQYV.

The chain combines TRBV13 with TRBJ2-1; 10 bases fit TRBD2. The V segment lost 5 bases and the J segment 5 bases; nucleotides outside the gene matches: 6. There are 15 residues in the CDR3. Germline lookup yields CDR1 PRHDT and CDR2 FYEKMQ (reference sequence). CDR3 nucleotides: TGTGCCAGCAGCCCGGGACTAGCGTCCAACAATGAGCAGTTCTTC. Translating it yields CASSPGLASNNEQFF. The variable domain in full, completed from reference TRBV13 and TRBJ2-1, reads AAGVIQSPRHLIKEKRETATLKCYPIPRHDTVYWYQQGPGQDPQFLISFYEKMQSDKGSIPDRFSAQQFSDYHSELNMSSLELGDSALYFCASSPGLASNNEQFFGPGTRLTVL.

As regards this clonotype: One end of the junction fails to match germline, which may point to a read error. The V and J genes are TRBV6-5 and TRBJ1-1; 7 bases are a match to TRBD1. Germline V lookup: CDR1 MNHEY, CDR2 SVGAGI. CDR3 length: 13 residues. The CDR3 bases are TGTGTCACCATGGACAGGTTGGGCCTTGAAGCCTTCTTT. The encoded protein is CVTMDRLGLEAFF.

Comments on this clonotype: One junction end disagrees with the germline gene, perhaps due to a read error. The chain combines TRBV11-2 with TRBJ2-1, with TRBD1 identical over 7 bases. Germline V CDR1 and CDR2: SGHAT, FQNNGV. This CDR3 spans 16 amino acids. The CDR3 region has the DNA TGTGCCTGCAGCTTAGAAGGGACAGCGACGCCTAATGAGCAGTTCTTC. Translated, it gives CACSLEGTATPNEQFF.

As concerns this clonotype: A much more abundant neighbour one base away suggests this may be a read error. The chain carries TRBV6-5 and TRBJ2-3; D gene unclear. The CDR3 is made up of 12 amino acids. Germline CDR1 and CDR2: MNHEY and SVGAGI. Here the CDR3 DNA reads TGTACCAGCTGTTCCGACTCAGATACGCAGTATTTT. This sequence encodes CTSCSDSDTQYF.

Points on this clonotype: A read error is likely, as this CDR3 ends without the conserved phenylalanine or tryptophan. The CDR3 DNA reads as TGTGCCAGCAGCCAAGACCTCACCAGCAATCCGCCCCAGCATTTA. As protein: CASSQDLTSNPPQHL. V gene TRBV4-2 combines with J gene TRBJ1-5, with D unresolved. Per germline, CDR1 LGHNA and CDR2 YNFKEQ. The CDR3 spans 15 residues.

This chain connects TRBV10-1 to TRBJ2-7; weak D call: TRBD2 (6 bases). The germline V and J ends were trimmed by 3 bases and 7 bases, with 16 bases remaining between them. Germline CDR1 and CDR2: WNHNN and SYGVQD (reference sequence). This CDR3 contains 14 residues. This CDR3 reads CASSDRAGLYEQYV. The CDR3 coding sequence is TGCGCCAGCAGTGACCGCGCGGGGCTCTATGAGCAGTACGTC.

The CDR3 region has the DNA TGCAGTACACGCATTGGGACTAGCGGCTACAATGAGCAGTTCTTC. Its protein is CSTRIGTSGYNEQFF. This chain connects TRBV20-1 to TRBJ2-1, with 11 bases lining up with TRBD2. The germline CDR1 and CDR2 sequences are DFQATT and SNEGSKA (reference sequence). There are 15 residues in the CDR3. V lost 8 bases to trimming and J lost 3 bases; unmatched junction nucleotides: 9.

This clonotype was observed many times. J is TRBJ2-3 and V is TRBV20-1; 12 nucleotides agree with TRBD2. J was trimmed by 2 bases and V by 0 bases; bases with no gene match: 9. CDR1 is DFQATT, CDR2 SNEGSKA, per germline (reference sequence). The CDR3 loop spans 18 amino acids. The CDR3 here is CSARDSGGLAGFTDTQYF. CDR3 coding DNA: TGCAGTGCTAGAGATTCCGGAGGACTAGCGGGGTTCACAGATACGCAGTATTTT.

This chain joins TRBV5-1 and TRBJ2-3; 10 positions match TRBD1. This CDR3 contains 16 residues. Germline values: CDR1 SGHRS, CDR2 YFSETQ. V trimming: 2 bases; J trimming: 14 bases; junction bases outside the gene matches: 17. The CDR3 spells CASSLNSGTGAPELYF. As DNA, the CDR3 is TGCGCCAGCAGCTTAAACTCCGGGACAGGGGCCCCAGAGTTGTATTTT.